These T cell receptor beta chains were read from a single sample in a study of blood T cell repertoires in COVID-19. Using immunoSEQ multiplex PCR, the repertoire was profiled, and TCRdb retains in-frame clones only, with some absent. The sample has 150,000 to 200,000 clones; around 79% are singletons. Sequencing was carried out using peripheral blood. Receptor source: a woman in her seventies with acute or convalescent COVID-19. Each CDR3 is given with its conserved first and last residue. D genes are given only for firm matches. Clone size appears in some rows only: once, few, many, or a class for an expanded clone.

CASSLAPGQGQFF	TGTGCCAGCAGCTTAGCTCCGGGACAGGGACAGTTCTTC	TRBJ2-1	NA	13	TRBV11-3	TRBD1
CASTGQGVAYEQYF	TGTGCCAGCACTGGACAGGGAGTTGCCTACGAGCAGTACTTC	TRBJ2-7	NA	14	TRBV28	TRBD1
CASSGGWEETQYF	TGTGCCAGCAGTGGGGGCTGGGAAGAGACCCAGTACTTC	TRBJ2-5	NA	13	TRBV2	NA
CSASLPGTLTYEQYF	TGCAGTGCAAGTCTCCCCGGGACACTTACCTACGAGCAGTACTTC	TRBJ2-7	NA	15	TRBV20-1	NA
CASSIEVGRGTEAFF	TGTGCCAGTAGTATAGAGGTAGGCCGGGGGACTGAAGCTTTCTTT	TRBJ1-1	many	15	TRBV19	NA
CASSTATGGPYEQYF	TGTGCCAGCAGTACCGCGACAGGGGGGCCCTACGAGCAGTACTTC	TRBJ2-7	NA	15	TRBV28	TRBD1
CASSSPLHTNEQFF	TGTGCCAGCAGTTCCCCACTACACACCAATGAGCAGTTCTTC	TRBJ2-1	NA	14	TRBV28	NA
CASSLIGVQLGTEAFF	TGTGCCAGCAGCTTGATCGGGGTTCAGTTAGGCACTGAAGCTTTCTTT	TRBJ1-1	NA	16	TRBV5-4	NA
CASSIGRGTPTPYNEQFF	TGTGCCAGTAGTATCGGTAGAGGTACCCCGACGCCCTACAATGAGCAGTTCTTC	TRBJ2-1	NA	18	TRBV19	NA
CASSQKQGGTGELFF	TGTGCCAGCAGCCAGAAACAGGGGGGCACCGGGGAGCTGTTTTTT	TRBJ2-2	NA	15	TRBV7-3	TRBD1
CASSFGRADTQYF	TGTGCCAGCAGCTTCGGGAGGGCAGATACGCAGTATTTT	TRBJ2-3	NA	13	TRBV7-3	TRBD2
CASRTSGSYEQYF	TGTGCCAGCAGGACTAGCGGTTCCTACGAGCAGTACTTC	TRBJ2-7	few	13	TRBV5-4	TRBD2
CAWSTGGETQYF	TGTGCCTGGAGTACCGGGGGGGAGACCCAGTACTTC	TRBJ2-5	NA	12	TRBV30	TRBD2
CASSWGTGSNTGELFF	TGTGCCAGCAGCTGGGGGACAGGGTCGAACACCGGGGAGCTGTTTTTT	TRBJ2-2	once	16	TRBV11-3	TRBD1
CASSERTTYEQYF	TGTGCCAGCAGTGAAAGGACAACTTACGAGCAGTACTTC	TRBJ2-7	NA	13	TRBV27	NA
CASSLTGGTDTQYF	TGTGCCAGCAGCTTAACGGGGGGGACAGATACGCAGTATTTT	TRBJ2-3	once	14	TRBV7-3	TRBD2
CASSYGQGVLDGYTF	TGTGCCAGCAGTTACGGACAGGGGGTATTGGATGGCTACACCTTC	TRBJ1-2	NA	15	TRBV6-2/TRBV6-3	TRBD1
CASSYVWTGPNEKLFF	TGTGCCAGCAGTTACGTCTGGACAGGGCCAAATGAAAAACTGTTTTTT	TRBJ1-4	once	16	TRBV6-5	TRBD1
CATSRDSDRGHEQYF	TGTGCCACCAGCAGAGACTCAGACAGGGGCCACGAGCAGTACTTC	TRBJ2-7	NA	15	TRBV15	TRBD1
CASGAGINQPQHF	TGTGCCAGCGGGGCAGGGATCAATCAGCCCCAGCATTTT	TRBJ1-5	NA	13	TRBV6-5	NA
CASSWRNNYEQYF	TGTGCCAGCAGCTGGCGGAACAACTACGAGCAGTACTTC	TRBJ2-7	NA	13	TRBV7-2	NA
CASSLGLAGDRQFF	TGTGCCAGCTCCTTGGGACTAGCGGGAGACCGGCAGTTCTTC	TRBJ2-1	NA	14	TRBV18	TRBD2